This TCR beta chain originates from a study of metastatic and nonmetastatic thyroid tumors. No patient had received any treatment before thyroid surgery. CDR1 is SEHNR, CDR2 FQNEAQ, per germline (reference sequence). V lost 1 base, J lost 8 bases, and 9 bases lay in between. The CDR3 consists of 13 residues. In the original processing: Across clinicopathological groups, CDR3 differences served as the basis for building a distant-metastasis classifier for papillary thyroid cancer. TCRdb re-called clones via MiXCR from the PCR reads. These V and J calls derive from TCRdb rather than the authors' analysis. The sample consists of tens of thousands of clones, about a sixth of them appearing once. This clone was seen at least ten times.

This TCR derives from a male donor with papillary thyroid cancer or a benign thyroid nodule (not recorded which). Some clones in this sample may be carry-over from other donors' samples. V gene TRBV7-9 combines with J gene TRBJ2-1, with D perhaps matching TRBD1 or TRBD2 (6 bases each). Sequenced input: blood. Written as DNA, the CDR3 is TGTGCCAGCAGCTTAGGAGGGGGGTATGAGCAGTTCTTC. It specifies CASSLGGGYEQFF.